The present entry profiles one T cell receptor (beta chain) with its context. Its antigen is as yet unknown. This sample is drawn from a study of OX40 agonist ivuxolimab in advanced cancers. Study conclusions and caveats: Also showing low normalized T-cell clonal expansion were some of the nonresponders.

V lost 11 bases and J lost 7, with 15 bases in between. This CDR3 spans 11 amino acids. Germline CDR1 reads MNHEY; CDR2 reads SVGAGI. Clones were sequenced by immunoSEQ multiplex PCR, and TCRdb holds only the in-frame ones, with some missing. The top ten hold 4.2% of the sample, which has around 40,000 clones, 80% seen once. The specimen was CD4+ or CD8+ T cells sorted from blood, collected in a trial of the OX40 agonist ivuxolimab. The V gene is TRBV6-5, the J gene TRBJ2-7, with D perhaps being TRBD1 or TRBD2 (5 bases each). The sequence derives from an adult with an advanced solid tumor such as melanoma, head and neck, liver or kidney cancer. CDR3 DNA: TGTGCCGCTAGAGGGGTCGGGGAGCAGTACTTC. Residues: CAARGVGEQYF.